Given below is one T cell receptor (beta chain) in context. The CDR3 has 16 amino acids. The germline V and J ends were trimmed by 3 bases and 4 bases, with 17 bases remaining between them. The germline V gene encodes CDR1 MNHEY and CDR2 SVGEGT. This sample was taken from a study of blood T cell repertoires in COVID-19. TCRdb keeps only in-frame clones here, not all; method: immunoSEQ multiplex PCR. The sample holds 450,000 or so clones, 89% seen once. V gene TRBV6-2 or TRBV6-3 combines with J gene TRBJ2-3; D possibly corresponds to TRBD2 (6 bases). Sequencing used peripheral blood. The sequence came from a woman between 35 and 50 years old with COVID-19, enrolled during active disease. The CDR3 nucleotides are TGTGCCAGCAGTTATTCTCCGGGGGTTATGGCAGATACGCAGTATTTT. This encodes CASSYSPGVMADTQYF.